This T cell receptor beta chain was identified during a study of vaccination and CD4 T cells after COVID-19 (dated by TCRdb to between 2021 and 2022). Context from the whole study: Convalescent patients had a positive SARS-CoV-2 result on nasal swab PCR, and of these patients, several had mild disease and one had severe disease. Control cultures received a CEFX viral epitope pool as the positive control, an HIV-1 Nef peptide pool as the negative control, or no peptide. Post-vaccine blood samples were taken a median of approximately 76 days after the second vaccine dose, with a range of 14 to 241 days. Six males and four females were included in the convalescent cohort, with two Hispanic individuals, seven Caucasians, two Asians and one multiracial person represented. Post-COVID blood samples from convalescent patients were collected a median of around 100 days after diagnosis, with a range of 35 to 161 days. Participants received two doses of either the Pfizer-BioNTech BNT162b2 vaccine (n=8) or the Moderna mRNA-1273 vaccine (n=2). In around nine COVID-19 convalescent patients and 4 infection-naive healthy vaccine recipients, the spike-specific CD4+ TCR repertoire before mRNA vaccination was compared with the repertoire after mRNA vaccination. The cultures were stimulated with overlapping spike peptide pools from SARS-CoV-2 and from the common cold coronaviruses HCoV-NL63, HCoV-OC43 and HCoV-229E.

Comments on this clonotype: Its recognized antigen is unknown. No base qualities exist here, and no much larger clone lies one base off it.

Study-level results and caveats: The number of convalescent patients in the study was relatively small, and the study did not examine early timepoints following natural infection. An increase in the median number of SARS-CoV-2-reactive clonotypes from 21 after infection to 38 after vaccination was observed, but the change was not found to be significant. In convalescent patients, nearly all vaccine-specific clones (304 of 307) were found to be mono-reactive for SARS-CoV-2 spike rather than cross-reactive with common cold coronaviruses. Among the post-vaccine SARS-CoV-2-reactive clones in convalescent patients, a median approximately 86% showed up only after vaccination, which suggests vaccine-specific priming.

Clipping removes 7 bases from V and 3 bases from J, with 14 as the unmatched junction base count. Based on the germline V gene (reference sequence), the CDR1 and CDR2 sequences are SEHNR and FQNEAQ. From cysteine to phenylalanine, the CDR3 is 16 amino acids long. Just the 48-base CDR3 DNA is kept, in frame starting at base 1. The treatment or condition label of this sample denotes: roughly 11-day PBMC culture with coronavirus spike peptide pools or control peptides (ViraFEST assay). The ViraFEST assay was used in the study, in which antigen-specific T cells were expanded with peptide pools and expanded clonotypes were subsequently identified by TCR sequencing. The convalescent patients' positive SARS-CoV-2 PCR tests were from March to December 2020, which was before the Alpha, Beta and Delta variants emerged in the United States. Under 2.5 million PBMCs per well were cultured in IMDM with approximately 5.5% human AB serum and roughly 9.3 IU/ml IL-2, plus 10 ug/ml peptide pools. On days 3 and 7, half of the culture medium was replaced with fresh IL-2-containing medium. After approximately eleven days of culture, CD4+ T cells were isolated by negative selection with the EasySep CD4+ T cell isolation kit. PBMCs were separated from whole blood using Ficoll-Paque Plus gradient centrifugation and then either used fresh or cryopreserved at -140C. In general, triplicate wells were set up for every culture condition.

The method was PCR. DNA from cultured CD4+ T cells was subjected to TCR sequencing with the Oncomine TCR Beta short-read assay at the Johns Hopkins FTIC core. Genomic DNA was extracted from the cultured CD4+ T cells with the QIAamp micro DNA kit. Oncomine TCR Beta libraries made from cultured CD4+ T cells were pooled using unique dual indexes and sequenced on an Illumina iSeq 100. As for the authors' bioinformatics: Non-productive sequences were removed, and CDR3s not starting with C, not ending with F or W, or shorter than 7 amino acids were discarded. The MANAFEST web application identified antigen-specific clonotypes by comparing peptide-stimulated wells against reference wells and other culture wells. For a clone to be called positive, the clone needed an FDR below 0.05, an odds ratio above 5, and a productive frequency above 0.1% in at least two of three replicate wells. Clonotypes that were significantly expanded in both SARS-CoV-2 spike wells and at least one common cold coronavirus spike condition were defined as cross-reactive. Similarity between CDR3 sequences was evaluated in R version 3.6.1 using Levenshtein distances (stringdist) and unrooted phylogenetic trees (ape). In TCRdb, the public reads were trimmed at Q25 with fastp and aligned with MiXCR, with productive beta chains retained. Under each unique CDR3 protein, matching rows form one entry showing the most common genes and DNA. The authors' filters were not applied to this entry. The sample contains over 15,000 distinct CDR3 sequences, around a third of them found a single time. Around a sixth of the sample belongs to the ten largest clones.

This sequence uses TRBV7-9 and TRBJ2-5; 7 central bases correspond to TRBD1. Sequencing input: cultured CD4+ T cells from blood. This sequence was found in a human donor with COVID-19. The CDR3 has the sequence CASTVFPTGNEETQYF. The nucleotide sequence is TGTGCCAGCACCGTTTTCCCGACAGGGAATGAAGAGACCCAGTACTTC.